This T cell receptor beta chain came from a study of blood T cell repertoires in COVID-19. The method was immunoSEQ multiplex PCR; TCRdb's version includes in-frame clones alone and lacks a portion of them. The sample consists of over 30,000 clones, around 93% of them appearing once. The CDR3 contains 13 residues. From germline, CDR1 is LNHDA and CDR2 SQIVND (reference sequence). V was shortened by 4 bases and J by 0 bases, with 6 bases between the two germline ends. This clone was counted between two and nine times. The sequencing input was peripheral blood. This sequence was found in a human donor in a cohort sampled during active COVID-19. The genes are TRBV19 and TRBJ1-1; no definite D call. The CDR3 DNA is TGTGCCAGTAGTACCACACTGAACACTGAAGCTTTCTTT. Protein product: CASSTTLNTEAFF.